Below are 14 T cell receptor beta chains sequenced from a single sample in a study of long-term antiretroviral therapy in people with HIV. Sequencing relied on immunoSEQ assay v3.0, run at survey level. Assay used: immunoSEQ multiplex PCR; TCRdb lists only in-frame clones, some missing. The data show tens of thousands of clones, roughly 85% seen once. The sequenced sample was unsorted PBMCs, obtained approximately 2.9 years before starting antiretroviral therapy. These receptors originate from a woman in her twenties or thirties with HIV.

The rearrangement links TRBV25-1 to TRBJ1-3; no firm D call. V was cut by 8 bases and J by 4 bases, with 18 bases left in between. The CDR3 length is 15 residues. From germline, CDR1 is MGHDK and CDR2 SYGVNS. In nucleotides, the CDR3 is TGTGCCAGCGGTGGAGGCGGGGAAAGGGGAAACACCATATATTTT. Residues: CASGGGGERGNTIYF.

The rearrangement joins TRBV11-2 to TRBJ2-5; 10 nucleotides agree with TRBD2. Unmatched junction bases numbered 6, after V lost 3 bases and J lost 5 bases. The CDR3 contains 15 residues. Germline V lookup: CDR1 SGHAT, CDR2 FQNNGV. The CDR3 loop is CASSLGTSAGETQYF. CDR3 sequence (DNA): TGTGCCAGCAGCTTGGGGACTAGCGCCGGGGAGACCCAGTACTTC.

This clone was recorded a few times. The V call is TRBV2, the J call TRBJ2-7; a weak D match, TRBD1 (6 bases). Looked up from germline, CDR1 is SNHLY and CDR2 is FYNNEI. CDR3 size: 10 residues. CDR3: CAIFSTGLNV. The CDR3 DNA sequence: TGTGCCATCTTTTCTACAGGGCTAAACGTC.

This clone came up once. The rearrangement links TRBV2 to TRBJ1-1; the D gene is possibly TRBD1 (5 bases). Germline assignment: CDR1 SNHLY and CDR2 FYNNEI. The CDR3 runs 14 residues. V shed 2 bases and J shed 0 bases, with 7 bases lying between them. The CDR3 here is CASSERQLNTEAFF. CDR3 in DNA: TGTGCCAGCAGTGAACGACAGCTGAACACTGAAGCTTTCTTT.

This clone was picked up a small number of times. The chain links TRBV6-1 to TRBJ1-4; no firm D call. The CDR3 loop spans 13 amino acids. Germline loops: CDR1 MNHNS, CDR2 SASEGT. V was shortened by 7 bases and J by 3 bases, with 9 bases between the two germline ends. CDR3 loop: CASNREANEKLFF. The CDR3 region has the DNA TGTGCCAGCAATCGGGAAGCTAATGAAAAACTGTTTTTT.

The chain has TRBV6-1 and TRBJ1-1; D is undetermined. Deletions cut 2 bases from V and 6 bases from J, with 7 bases between. The CDR3 covers 12 residues. Germline V gene lookup returns CDR1 MNHNS and CDR2 SASEGT. CDR3 nucleotide sequence: TGTGCCAGCAGTGAACGGCCGTCTGAAGCTTTCTTT. Translated, it gives CASSERPSEAFF.

This clone occurred once. The chain couples TRBV6-4 to TRBJ2-6; D remains ambiguous. From germline, CDR1 is MRHNA and CDR2 SNTAGT. The V gene lost 3 bases and the J gene lost 9 bases, with 15 bases spanning the gap. This CDR3 is 15 amino acids long. The DNA for the CDR3 is TGTGCCAGCAGTGAAGCTGGGGTACCTGGCAACGTCCTGACTTTC. This codes for CASSEAGVPGNVLTF.

The chain combines TRBV27 with TRBJ2-7; 11 bases are a match to TRBD1. The CDR3 covers 14 residues. V shed 8 bases and J 1 base; nucleotides not matched to a gene: 4. From germline, CDR1 is MNHEY and CDR2 SMNVEV (reference sequence). The CDR3 spells CASARDRGSYEQYF. The DNA for the CDR3 is TGTGCCAGCGCCCGGGACAGGGGGTCCTACGAGCAGTACTTC.

This chain uses TRBV29-1 with TRBJ2-6; D not certain. V was cut by 1 base and J by 0 bases, with 4 bases left in between. Germline CDR1 and CDR2: SQVTM and ANQGSEA. There are 14 residues in the CDR3. In DNA, the CDR3 is TGCAGCGTTGAAGGGCACTCTGGGGCCAACGTCCTGACTTTC. Protein product: CSVEGHSGANVLTF.

V is TRBV19 and J is TRBJ2-5; the match to TRBD2 covers 12 bases. The CDR3 is made up of 17 amino acids. From germline, CDR1 is LNHDA and CDR2 SQIVND (reference sequence). Trimming cost V 5 bases and J 4 bases; bases outside gene matches: 11. CDR3 sequence: CASSALTSGGSRETQYF. The CDR3 region has the DNA TGTGCCAGTAGTGCCCTGACTAGCGGGGGCTCTAGAGAGACCCAGTACTTC.

The chain uses TRBV5-5 and TRBJ2-1; D remains ambiguous. Trimming cost V 4 bases and J 10 bases, with 12 bases left between them. Germline loops: CDR1 SGHKS, CDR2 YYEKEE (reference sequence). The CDR3 contains 12 residues. The CDR3 spells CASSRPGGEQFF. CDR3 nucleotides: TGTGCCAGCAGCCGACCGGGTGGCGAGCAGTTCTTC.

CDR3: CASSLGLNQPQHF. As DNA, the CDR3 is TGTGCCAGCAGCTTAGGGCTCAATCAGCCCCAGCATTTT. The genes are TRBV13 and TRBJ1-5; D not resolved. The V gene lost 0 bases and the J gene lost 3 bases, with 3 bases spanning the gap. The CDR3 covers 13 residues. Germline assignment: CDR1 PRHDT and CDR2 FYEKMQ (reference sequence). The whole variable domain, filled in from reference TRBV13 and TRBJ1-5, reads AAGVIQSPRHLIKEKRETATLKCYPIPRHDTVYWYQQGPGQDPQFLISFYEKMQSDKGSIPDRFSAQQFSDYHSELNMSSLELGDSALYFCASSLGLNQPQHFGDGTRLSIL.

The J gene is TRBJ1-4, the V gene TRBV9; D uncertain. This CDR3 has 15 amino acids. Germline CDR1 is SGDLS and CDR2 is YYNGEE. Between the trimmed V and J ends, which lost 4 bases and 6 bases, there was a span of 16 bases. This CDR3 is CASSQTGDRYEKLFF. The CDR3 DNA sequence: TGTGCCAGCAGCCAGACCGGAGACCGATATGAAAAACTGTTTTTT.

This chain links TRBV30 with TRBJ1-4; perhaps TRBD1 as D (6 bases). The CDR3 consists of 16 residues. CDR1 and CDR2 from the germline V gene are GTSNPN and SVGIG (reference sequence). Written as DNA, the CDR3 is TGTGCTACCGAAGGGGGATCGGGGATGCTCGGAGAAAAACTGTTTTTT. This translates into CATEGGSGMLGEKLFF.